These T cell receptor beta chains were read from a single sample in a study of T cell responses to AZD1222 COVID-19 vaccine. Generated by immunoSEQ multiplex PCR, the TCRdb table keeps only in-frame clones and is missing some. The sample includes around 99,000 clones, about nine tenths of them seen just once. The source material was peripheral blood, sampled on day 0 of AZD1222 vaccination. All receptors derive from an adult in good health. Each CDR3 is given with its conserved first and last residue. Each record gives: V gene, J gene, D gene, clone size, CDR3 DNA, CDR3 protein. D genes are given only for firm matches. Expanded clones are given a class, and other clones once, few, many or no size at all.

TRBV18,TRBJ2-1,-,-,TGTGCCAGCTCACCCCAGGGGAATGAGCAGTTCTTC,CASSPQGNEQFF
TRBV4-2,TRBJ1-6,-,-,TGTGCCAGCAGCCAAGACGAGGTTGGCTCACCCCTCCACTTT,CASSQDEVGSPLHF
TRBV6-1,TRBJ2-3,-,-,TGTGCCAGCAGTGAAGAAGCGGCCAGGGGTGATACGCAGTATTTT,CASSEEAARGDTQYF
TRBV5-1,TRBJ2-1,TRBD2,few,TGCGCCAGCAGTTTAGGACTAGCGCTTAGCTCCTACAATGAGCAGTTCTTC,CASSLGLALSSYNEQFF
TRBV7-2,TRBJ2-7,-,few,TGTGCCAGCAGAATGTACAGGGACTACGAGCAGTACTTC,CASRMYRDYEQYF
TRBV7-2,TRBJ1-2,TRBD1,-,TGTGCCAGCAGCGGACAGGGGGCGCCGACGTATGGCTACACCTTC,CASSGQGAPTYGYTF
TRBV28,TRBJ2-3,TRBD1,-,TGTGCCAGCAGTCCCGGGACAGAAAGCACAGATACGCAGTATTTT,CASSPGTESTDTQYF
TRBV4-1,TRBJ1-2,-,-,TGCGCCAGCAGCCAAGATTGGCCTGGGGACTATGGCTACACCTTC,CASSQDWPGDYGYTF
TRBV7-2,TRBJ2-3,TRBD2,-,TGTGCCAGCCGGCGCGGGGGGGACAGCTCACTTGTGGGTACGCAGTATTTT,CASRRGGDSSLVGTQYF
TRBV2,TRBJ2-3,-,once,TGTGCCAGCAGAAGAGAGGTGGCGGGAGATACGCAGTATTTT,CASRREVAGDTQYF
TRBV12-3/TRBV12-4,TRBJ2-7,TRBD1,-,TGTGCCAGCAGTTGGACAGGGGTCTACGAGCAGTACTTC,CASSWTGVYEQYF
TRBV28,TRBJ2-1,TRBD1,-,TGTGCCAGCAGTCCCCACGGGACAGGCCCCCATGAGCAGTTCTTC,CASSPHGTGPHEQFF
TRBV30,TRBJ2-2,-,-,TGTGCCTGGCGGGGTTGGAGAAACACCGGGGAGCTGTTTTTT,CAWRGWRNTGELFF
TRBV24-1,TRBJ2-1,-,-,TGTGCCACCAGTGACCCCACTAGAGGCGGCCGCAATGAGCAGTTCTTC,CATSDPTRGGRNEQFF
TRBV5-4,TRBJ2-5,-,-,TGTGCCAGCAGCGCTGGACAGCAAGAGACCCAGTACTTC,CASSAGQQETQYF
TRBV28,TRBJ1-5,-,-,TGTGCCAGCAGTTTAGTTCGTCAAGGGAAACATTTT,CASSLVRQGKHF
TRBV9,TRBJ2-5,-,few,TGTGCCAGCAGCGTAGACGGGCGCCCCGGGGGGACCCAGTACTTC,CASSVDGRPGGTQYF
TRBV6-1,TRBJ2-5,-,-,TGTGCCAGCAGTGAAGCTGAGGGAATAATAGAAGAGACCCAGTACTTC,CASSEAEGIIEETQYF
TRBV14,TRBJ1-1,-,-,TGTGCCAGCAGCCAAGGGGTACGAAGTGAAGCTTTCTTT,CASSQGVRSEAFF
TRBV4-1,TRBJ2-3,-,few,TGCGCCAGCAGCTACTCCGGGACAACGCGCTCAGATACGCAGTATTTT,CASSYSGTTRSDTQYF
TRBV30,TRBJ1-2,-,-,TGTGCCTGGAGTGGAGGGGGCTATGGCTACACCTTC,CAWSGGGYGYTF
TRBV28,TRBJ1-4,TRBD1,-,TGTGCCAGCAGTTCTCCCGGGACAGGGGGCAATGGTGAAAAACTGTTTTTT,CASSSPGTGGNGEKLFF
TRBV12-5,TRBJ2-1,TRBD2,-,TGTGCTAGTGCTCGACTAGCCGCTGAGCAGTTCTTC,CASARLAAEQFF
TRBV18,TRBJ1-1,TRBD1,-,TGTGCCAGCTCACCTACGACAGGGGCGAACACTGAAGCTTTCTTT,CASSPTTGANTEAFF
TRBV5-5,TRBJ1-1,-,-,TGTGCCAGCAGCTTTACAGACAACACTGAAGCTTTCTTT,CASSFTDNTEAFF
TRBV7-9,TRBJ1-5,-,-,TGTGCCAGCAGTGATGAGACGTGGGGCAATCAGCCCCAGCATTTT,CASSDETWGNQPQHF
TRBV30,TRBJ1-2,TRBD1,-,TGTGCCTGGAGACCACCGCCGGGGACAGGGTATGGCTACACCTTC,CAWRPPPGTGYGYTF
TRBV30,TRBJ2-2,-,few,TGTGCCTGGACCCGTGGGCCCGGGGAGCTGTTTTTT,CAWTRGPGELFF
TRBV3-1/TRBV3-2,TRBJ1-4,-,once,TGTGCCAGCAGCCAATTCGAGGGGGCTAATGAAAAACTGTTTTTT,CASSQFEGANEKLFF
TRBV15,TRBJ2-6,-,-,TGTGCCACCAGCGCTCGTAGCTCTGGGGCCAACGTCCTGACTTTC,CATSARSSGANVLTF
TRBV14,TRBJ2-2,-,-,TGTGCCAGCAGACTACAGGGCACGGGCACCGGGGAGCTGTTTTTT,CASRLQGTGTGELFF
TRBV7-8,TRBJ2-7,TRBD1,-,TGTGCCAGCAGCTCGGGACAGATATACGAGCAGTACTTC,CASSSGQIYEQYF
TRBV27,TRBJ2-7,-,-,TGTGCCAGCAGTTTCGATTCAACTGGCCTCGAGCAGTACTTC,CASSFDSTGLEQYF
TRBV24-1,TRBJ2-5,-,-,TGTGCCACCAGTGATTTGCGGTTCGGGGGCCTCGAGACCCAGTACTTC,CATSDLRFGGLETQYF
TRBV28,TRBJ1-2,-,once,TGTGCCAGCAGTTTATCGCAGGGGAGCTATGGCTACACCTTC,CASSLSQGSYGYTF
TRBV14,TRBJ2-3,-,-,TGTGCCAGCAGCCAAGATGTGTGGGGACTCGATACAGATACGCAGTATTTT,CASSQDVWGLDTDTQYF
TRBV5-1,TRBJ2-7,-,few,TGCGCCAGCAGCTTAGAGGGGGGGCCCTACGAGCAGTACTTC,CASSLEGGPYEQYF
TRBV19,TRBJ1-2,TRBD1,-,TGTGCCACTCACGACAGGGTCCTATCTCTGGACTATGGCTACACCTTC,CATHDRVLSLDYGYTF